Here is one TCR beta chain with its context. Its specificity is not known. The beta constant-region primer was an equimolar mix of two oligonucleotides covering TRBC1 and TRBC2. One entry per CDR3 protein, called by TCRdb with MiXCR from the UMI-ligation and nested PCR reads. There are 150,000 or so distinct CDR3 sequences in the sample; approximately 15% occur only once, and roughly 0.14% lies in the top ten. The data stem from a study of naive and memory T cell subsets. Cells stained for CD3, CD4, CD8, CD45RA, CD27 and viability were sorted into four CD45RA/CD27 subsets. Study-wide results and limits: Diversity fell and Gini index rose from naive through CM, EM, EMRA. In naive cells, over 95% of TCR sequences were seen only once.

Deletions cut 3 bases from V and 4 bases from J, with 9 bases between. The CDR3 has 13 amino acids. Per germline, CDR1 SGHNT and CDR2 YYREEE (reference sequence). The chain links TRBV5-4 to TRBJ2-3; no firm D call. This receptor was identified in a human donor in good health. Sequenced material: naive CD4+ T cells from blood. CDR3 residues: CASSWLHADTQYF. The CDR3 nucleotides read TGTGCCAGCAGCTGGCTTCACGCAGATACGCAGTATTTT.